These 22 T cell receptor beta chains were all obtained from the same sample, sequenced in a study of CD8 T cells in Susac syndrome (dated 2019 in TCRdb). Libraries were built with the immunoSEQ multiplex PCR assay. RNA was extracted using the RNeasy kit, and about 0.45 to 1 microgram was reverse transcribed with random hexamers. TCRdb applied fastp at Q25 and MiXCR to the public reads, then kept only in-frame beta chains. Rows merge per CDR3 protein into single entries with the most common DNA and genes. The sample contains some 77,000 distinct CDR3 sequences, approximately 94% of them found a single time. Around 0.48% of the sample is held by the ten biggest clonotypes. The sample taken for sequencing was CD4+ T cells from PBMCs. These receptors all stem from a human donor with Susac syndrome.

The rearrangement uses TRBV6-1 and TRBJ1-1; D call uncertain. V lost 8 bases to trimming and J lost 2 bases, with 21 bases between them. The CDR3 runs to 16 residues. In germline, CDR1 is MNHNS, CDR2 SASEGT. DNA of the CDR3: TGTGCCAGCCTACTAATGCCGGGAATGATTAACACTGAAGCTTTCTTT. Residues: CASLLMPGMINTEAFF.

This chain uses TRBV20-1 with TRBJ1-1; D gene uncertain. Germline V gene sequence: CDR1 DFQATT, CDR2 SNEGSKA (reference sequence). Trimming took 6 bases from V and 1 from J, leaving 9 bases between them. The CDR3 totals 12 residues. Written as DNA, the CDR3 is TGCAGTGCCCTCTCGGGGAACACTGAAGCTTTCTTT. Translation gives CSALSGNTEAFF.

This rearrangement joins TRBV12-5 to TRBJ2-5; TRBD2 matches at 10 bases. CDR3 size: 14 residues. The V gene's germline CDR1 is LGHNT and CDR2 FRNRAP. V shed 6 bases, J shed 4 bases, and the junction held 5 bases outside the gene matches. For the CDR3, the DNA is TGTGCTAGTGGCCCTGGGACTAGCGCAGAGACCCAGTACTTC. Translation gives CASGPGTSAETQYF.

The chain recombines TRBV5-1 with TRBJ2-5; the match to TRBD1 covers 8 bases. Germline V lookup: CDR1 SGHRS, CDR2 YFSETQ. This CDR3 contains 15 residues. V trimming: 4 bases; J trimming: 2 bases; junction bases outside the gene matches: 7. The CDR3 loop is CASSILTGGQETQYF. The CDR3 DNA sequence: TGCGCCAGCAGCATACTTACAGGGGGTCAAGAGACCCAGTACTTC.

This clonotype was observed a handful of times. Its ends do not fully match the called genes, so a read error is possible. The rearrangement links TRBV18 to TRBJ2-5, with D unclear. Germline assignment: CDR1 KGHSH and CDR2 LQKENI. The CDR3 is 11 amino acids. The CDR3 sequence: CASSPQETQYF. DNA of the CDR3: TGTGCCAGCTCCCCACAAGAGACCCAGTACTTC.

The chain has TRBV6-5 and TRBJ1-5; D might be TRBD1 (5 bases). Between the trimmed V and J ends, which lost 0 bases and 3 bases, there was a span of 12 bases. This CDR3 spans 16 amino acids. The germline V gene encodes CDR1 MNHEY and CDR2 SVGAGI. For the CDR3, the DNA is TGTGCCAGCAGTTACTCCGGGACGTCCAACAATCAGCCCCAGCATTTT. Its protein product is CASSYSGTSNNQPQHF.

The chain uses TRBV27 and TRBJ1-5; no clear D. Trimming removed 6 bases from V and 6 bases from J, with 12 bases in between. Germline V gives CDR1 MNHEY, CDR2 SMNVEV (reference sequence). This CDR3 contains 13 residues. This CDR3 reads CASSLGARQPQHF. CDR3 DNA sequence: TGTGCCAGCAGCCTTGGAGCGCGTCAGCCCCAGCATTTT.

The chain links TRBV9 to TRBJ1-4; the D gene is possibly TRBD1 (5 bases). The germline CDR1 and CDR2 sequences are SGDLS and YYNGEE. V shed 0 bases and J shed 8 bases, with 11 bases lying between them. The CDR3 runs to 14 residues. The DNA of the CDR3 is TGTGCCAGCAGCGTAGAGGCGCAGGGAGAAAAACTGTTTTTT. Translated, it gives CASSVEAQGEKLFF.

The chain uses TRBV5-1 and TRBJ2-5; 7 bases line up with TRBD2. This CDR3 has 14 amino acids. V lost 1 base and J lost 2; bases outside the gene matches: 2. CDR1 SGHRS and CDR2 YFSETQ come from the germline V gene. The CDR3 DNA reads TGCGCCAGCAGCTTGAGGACTAGTCAAGAGACCCAGTACTTC. As protein: CASSLRTSQETQYF.

The sample holds one count of this clonotype. This chain joins TRBV13 and TRBJ2-3; D perhaps matches TRBD2 (5 bases). Germline-derived CDR1 and CDR2 are PRHDT and FYEKMQ (reference sequence). Trimming removed 2 bases from V and 0 bases from J, with 12 bases in between. CDR3 length: 16 residues. The DNA for the CDR3 is TGTGCCAGCAGCTTATTACGGGGTGTTAGCACAGATACGCAGTATTTT. This sequence encodes CASSLLRGVSTDTQYF.

This chain joins TRBV24-1 and TRBJ2-1; D is undetermined. The ends were cut back, 4 bases at V and 0 bases at J, with 6 bases in the middle. The CDR3 extends over 14 amino acids. Germline CDR1 and CDR2: KGHDR and SFDVKD. For the CDR3, the DNA is TGTGCCACCAGTGAGAAGAGCTCCTACAATGAGCAGTTCTTC. Translation gives CATSEKSSYNEQFF.

J is TRBJ2-3 and V is TRBV19; D unclear. V gave up 5 bases and J gave up 0 bases, with 12 bases separating them. Germline assignment: CDR1 LNHDA and CDR2 SQIVND (reference sequence). The CDR3 runs 15 residues. The CDR3 bases are TGTGCCAGTAGTTCAGGCTCGGTTAGCACAGATACGCAGTATTTT. This codes for CASSSGSVSTDTQYF.

The chain recombines TRBV7-2 with TRBJ2-3, with 11 bases aligning to TRBD2. This CDR3 contains 15 residues. CDR1 and CDR2 from the germline V gene are SGHTA and FQGNSA. V dropped 2 bases and J dropped 3; count of bases not matched to a gene: 1. CDR3 sequence: CASSLRTSGTDTQYF. The CDR3 nucleotides read TGTGCCAGCAGCTTAAGGACTAGCGGGACAGATACGCAGTATTTT.

V usage is TRBV3-1 and J usage is TRBJ1-6; D unresolved. V was shortened by 2 bases and J by 3 bases, with 14 bases between the two germline ends. CDR3 length equals 17 residues. Germline V gives CDR1 LGHDT, CDR2 YNNKEL (reference sequence). The chain's CDR3 is CASSQTPGLFYNSPLHF. The DNA for the CDR3 is TGTGCCAGCAGCCAAACCCCCGGTCTCTTCTATAATTCACCCCTCCACTTT.

The chain combines TRBV18 with TRBJ2-7, with TRBD1 matching over 9 bases. CDR1 is KGHSH, CDR2 LQKENI, per germline. V trimming: 3 bases; J trimming: 6 bases; junction bases outside the gene matches: 12. The CDR3 spans 16 residues. The CDR3 coding sequence is TGTGCCAGCTCACCGGCTGTAACAGGGGGCGCGGGCGAGCAGTACTTC. This codes for CASSPAVTGGAGEQYF.

V usage is TRBV10-3 and J usage is TRBJ2-3; D remains unclear. V was pared by 6 bases and J by 2 bases, with 9 bases between. The germline gives CDR1 ENHRY, CDR2 SYGVKD. The CDR3 covers 13 residues. The chain's CDR3 is CAIRGILTDTQYF. The CDR3 DNA reads as TGTGCCATCAGAGGGATTCTCACAGATACGCAGTATTTT.

This clonotype was detected once. The chain recombines TRBV28 with TRBJ2-5; 8 bases fit TRBD2. The germline CDR1 and CDR2 sequences are MDHEN and SYDVKM. The V gene end was trimmed by 3 bases and the J gene end by 2 bases; junction bases not matched to a gene: 8. The CDR3 sequence is 16 residues long. The CDR3 DNA follows: TGTGCCAGCAGTTTCCTAGGGACTAGTCTTCAAGAGACCCAGTACTTC. It translates to CASSFLGTSLQETQYF.

The CDR3 region has the DNA TGTGCCAGCAGCTTAGCCTCCGGGTTTGAGCAGTTCTTC. Protein product: CASSLASGFEQFF. The chain is built from TRBV7-8 and TRBJ2-1; D remains ambiguous. The CDR3 contains 13 residues. The V end was cut by 0 bases, the J end by 9 bases, with 9 bases between. Germline lookup yields CDR1 SGHVS and CDR2 FQNEAQ.

V is TRBV21-1 and J is TRBJ2-1; TRBD2 reflects the table's D call only, with no check against the DNA. TRBV21-1 is a pseudogene. The CDR3 has 17 amino acids. CDR3 in DNA: TGTGCCAGCAGCAAAGCGCTCCAGCGGGAGGCCTACAATGAGCAGTTCTTC. It is translated as CASSKALQREAYNEQFF.

The chain uses TRBV24-1 and TRBJ2-1; 8 bases are a match to TRBD2. The CDR3 covers 16 residues. J gave up 3 bases and V 4 bases, and 7 bases lay outside the gene matches. Germline assignment: CDR1 KGHDR and CDR2 SFDVKD. CDR3: CATSEKSGRSYNEQFF. The CDR3 bases are TGTGCCACCAGTGAAAAAAGCGGGAGAAGCTACAATGAGCAGTTCTTC.

V usage is TRBV7-2 and J usage is TRBJ2-5; D gene ambiguous. V was trimmed by 1 base and J by 7 bases, leaving 7 bases between them. CDR1 is SGHTA, CDR2 FQGNSA, per germline. The CDR3 length is 12 residues. CDR3 coding DNA: TGTGCCAGCAGCTTAGTTTGGGGGACCCAGTACTTC. The encoded protein is CASSLVWGTQYF.

V is TRBV7-2 and J is TRBJ2-3; either TRBD1 or TRBD2 may supply D (7 bases each). Trimming cost V 5 bases and J 6 bases, with 12 bases left between them. This CDR3 contains 13 residues. Germline V gene sequence: CDR1 SGHTA, CDR2 FQGNSA. CDR3 bases: TGTGCCAGCAGCCAGGGGGGAGGGGATACGCAGTATTTT. Its protein is CASSQGGGDTQYF.